This T cell receptor beta chain came from a study of shared clonotypes between healthy human individuals. General study points: Collection of samples was limited to blood; tissue repertoires likely differ. Clonotype sharing among the donors was expected to vary with sequencing depth.

Each sample came from a Caucasian adult donor living in Nashville, Tennessee. Repertoires were generated with immunoSEQ multiplex PCR, while TCRdb's copy carries only in-frame clones and drops some. Of 850,000 to 1,200,000 clones in the sample, about 75% were seen once. V shed 2 bases and J 5 bases; nucleotides not matched to a gene: 8. CDR1 is SGHTA and CDR2 is FQGNSA in the germline V gene. CDR3 length: 16 residues. Points on this clone: No antigen is known for it.

The chain joins TRBV7-2 to TRBJ2-1; TRBD2 matches at 8 bases. The sequenced sample was memory CD4+ T cells sorted from blood. Sample subset: CD45RA-negative fraction. This TCR was sampled from a man between 18 and 35 years old in good health. CDR3 bases: TGTGCCAGCAGCTTAAGGGTAGGGACTAGGCACAATGAGCAGTTCTTC. It is translated as CASSLRVGTRHNEQFF.